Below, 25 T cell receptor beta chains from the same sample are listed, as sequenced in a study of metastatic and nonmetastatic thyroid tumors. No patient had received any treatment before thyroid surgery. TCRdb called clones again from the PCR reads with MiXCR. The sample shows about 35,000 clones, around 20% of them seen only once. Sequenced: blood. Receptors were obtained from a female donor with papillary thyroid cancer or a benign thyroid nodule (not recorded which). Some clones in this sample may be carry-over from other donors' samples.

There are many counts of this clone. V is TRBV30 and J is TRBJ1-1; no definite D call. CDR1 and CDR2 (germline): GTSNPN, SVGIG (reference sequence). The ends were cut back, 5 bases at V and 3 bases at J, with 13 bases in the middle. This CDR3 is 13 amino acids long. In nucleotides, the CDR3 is TGTGCCTGGGCTCACGGGATGGACACTGAAGCTTTCTTT. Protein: CAWAHGMDTEAFF.

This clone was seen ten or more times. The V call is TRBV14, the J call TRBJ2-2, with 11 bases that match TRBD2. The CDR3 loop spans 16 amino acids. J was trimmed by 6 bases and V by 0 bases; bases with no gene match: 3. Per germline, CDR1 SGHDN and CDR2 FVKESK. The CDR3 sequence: CASSQEVLAGAGELFF. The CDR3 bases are TGTGCCAGCAGCCAAGAAGTACTAGCGGGAGCCGGGGAGCTGTTTTTT.

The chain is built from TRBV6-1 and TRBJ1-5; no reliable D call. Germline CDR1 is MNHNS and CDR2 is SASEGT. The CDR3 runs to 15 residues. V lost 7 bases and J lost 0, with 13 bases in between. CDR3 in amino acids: CASNHLADSNQPQHF. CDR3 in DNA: TGTGCCAGCAACCATCTGGCGGATAGCAATCAGCCCCAGCATTTT.

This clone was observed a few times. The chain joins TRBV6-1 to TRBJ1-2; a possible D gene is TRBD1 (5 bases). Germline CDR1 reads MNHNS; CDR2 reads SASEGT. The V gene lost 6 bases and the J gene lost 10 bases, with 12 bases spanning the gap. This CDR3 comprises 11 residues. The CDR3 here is CASSQGTAYTF. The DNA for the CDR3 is TGTGCCAGCAGCCAGGGAACGGCCTACACCTTC.

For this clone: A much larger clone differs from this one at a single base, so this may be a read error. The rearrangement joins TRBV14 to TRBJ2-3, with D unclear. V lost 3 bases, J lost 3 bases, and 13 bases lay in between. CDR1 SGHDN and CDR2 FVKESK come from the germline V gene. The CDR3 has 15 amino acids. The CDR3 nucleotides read TGTGCCAGCAGCCAGTCGCTCCCCGGAACAGATACGCAGTATTTT. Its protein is CASSQSLPGTDTQYF.

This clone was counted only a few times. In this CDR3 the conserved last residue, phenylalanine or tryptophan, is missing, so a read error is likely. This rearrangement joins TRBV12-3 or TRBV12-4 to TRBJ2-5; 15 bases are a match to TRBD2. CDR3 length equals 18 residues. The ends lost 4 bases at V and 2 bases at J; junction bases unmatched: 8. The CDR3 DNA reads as TGTGCCAGCAGTTCCCGGGGACTAGCGGGAGGTGTGCAAGAGACCCAGTACTCC. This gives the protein CASSSRGLAGGVQETQYS.

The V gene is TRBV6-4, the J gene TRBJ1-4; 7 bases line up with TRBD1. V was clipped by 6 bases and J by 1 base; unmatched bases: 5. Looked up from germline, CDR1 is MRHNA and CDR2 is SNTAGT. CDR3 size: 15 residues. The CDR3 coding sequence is TGTGCCAGCAGCCCAGGGGGGAGAACTAATGAAAAACTGTTTTTT. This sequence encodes CASSPGGRTNEKLFF.

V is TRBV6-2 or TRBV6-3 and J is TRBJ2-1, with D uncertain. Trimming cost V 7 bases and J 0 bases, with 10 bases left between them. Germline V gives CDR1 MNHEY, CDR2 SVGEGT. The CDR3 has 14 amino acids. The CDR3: CASMDPGSYNEQFF. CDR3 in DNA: TGTGCCAGCATGGACCCCGGCTCCTACAATGAGCAGTTCTTC.

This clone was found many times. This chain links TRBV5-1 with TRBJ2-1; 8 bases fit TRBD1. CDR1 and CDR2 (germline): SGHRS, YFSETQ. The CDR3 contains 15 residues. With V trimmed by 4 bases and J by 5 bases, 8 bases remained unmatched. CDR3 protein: CASSPTGQVDNEQFF. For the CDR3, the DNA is TGCGCCAGCAGCCCGACGGGACAGGTAGACAATGAGCAGTTCTTC.

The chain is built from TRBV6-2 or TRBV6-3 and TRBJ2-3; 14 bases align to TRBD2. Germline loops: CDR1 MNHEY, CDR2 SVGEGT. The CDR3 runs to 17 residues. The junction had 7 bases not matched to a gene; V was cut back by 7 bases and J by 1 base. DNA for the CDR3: TGTGCCAGCACTCGGACTAGCGGGAGGAGAGGCACAGATACGCAGTATTTT. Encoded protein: CASTRTSGRRGTDTQYF.

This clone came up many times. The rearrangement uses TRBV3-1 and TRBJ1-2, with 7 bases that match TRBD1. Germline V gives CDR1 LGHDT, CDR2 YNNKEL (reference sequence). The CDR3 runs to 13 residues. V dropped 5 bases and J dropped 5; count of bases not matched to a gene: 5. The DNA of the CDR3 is TGTGCCAGCAGCTCGACAGGGCCTTATGGCTACACCTTC. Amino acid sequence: CASSSTGPYGYTF.

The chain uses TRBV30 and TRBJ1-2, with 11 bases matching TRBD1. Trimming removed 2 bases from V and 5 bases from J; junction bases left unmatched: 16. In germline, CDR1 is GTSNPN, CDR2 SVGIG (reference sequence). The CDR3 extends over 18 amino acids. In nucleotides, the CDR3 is TGTGCCTGGAGTCCAAGTTTCGGGACAGGGGGTTTTTTTTATGGCTACACCTTC. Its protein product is CAWSPSFGTGGFFYGYTF. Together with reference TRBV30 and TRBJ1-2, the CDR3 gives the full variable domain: SQTIHQWPATLVQPVGSPLSLECTVEGTSNPNLYWYRQAAGRGLQLLFYSVGIGQISSEVPQNLSASRPQDRQFILSSKKLLLSDSGFYLCAWSPSFGTGGFFYGYTFGSGTRLTVV.

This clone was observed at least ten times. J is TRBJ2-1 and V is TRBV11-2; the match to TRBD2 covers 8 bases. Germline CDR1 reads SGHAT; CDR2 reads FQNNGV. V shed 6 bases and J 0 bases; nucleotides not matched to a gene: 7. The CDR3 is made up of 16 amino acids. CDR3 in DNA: TGTGCCAGCAGACAAGCGGGAGATGTCTCCTACAATGAGCAGTTCTTC. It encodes CASRQAGDVSYNEQFF.

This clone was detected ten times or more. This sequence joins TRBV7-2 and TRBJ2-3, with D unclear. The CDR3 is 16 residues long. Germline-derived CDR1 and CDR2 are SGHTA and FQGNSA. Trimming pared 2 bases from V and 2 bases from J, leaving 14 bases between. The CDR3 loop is CASSLRMVMNTDTQYF. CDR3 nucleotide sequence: TGTGCCAGCAGCTTACGTATGGTAATGAACACAGATACGCAGTATTTT.

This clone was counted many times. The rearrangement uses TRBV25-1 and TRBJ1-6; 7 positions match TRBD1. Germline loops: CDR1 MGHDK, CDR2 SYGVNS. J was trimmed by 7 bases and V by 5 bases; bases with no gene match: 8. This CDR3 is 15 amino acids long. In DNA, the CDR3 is TGTGCCAGCAGTTTCTCGACAGGGAAGAATTCACCCCTCCACTTT. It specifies CASSFSTGKNSPLHF.

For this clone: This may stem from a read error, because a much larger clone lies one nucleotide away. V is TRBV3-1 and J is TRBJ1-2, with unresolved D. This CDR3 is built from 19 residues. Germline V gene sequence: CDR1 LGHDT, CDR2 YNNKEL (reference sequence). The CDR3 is CANSQIPPSSTLIPQLYTF. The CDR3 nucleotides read TGTGCCAACAGCCAAATTCCCCCTTCCTCAACACTGATACCCCAGCTCTACACCTTC.

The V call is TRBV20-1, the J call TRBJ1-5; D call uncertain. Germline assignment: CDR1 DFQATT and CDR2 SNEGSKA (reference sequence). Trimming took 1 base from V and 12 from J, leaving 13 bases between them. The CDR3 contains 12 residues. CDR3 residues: CSARVGWERQHF. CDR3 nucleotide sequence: TGCAGTGCTAGAGTAGGTTGGGAGCGCCAGCATTTT.

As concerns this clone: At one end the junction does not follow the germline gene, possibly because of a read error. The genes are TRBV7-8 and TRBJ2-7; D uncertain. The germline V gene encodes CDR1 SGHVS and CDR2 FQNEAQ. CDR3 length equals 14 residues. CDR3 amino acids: CASTFNIPSYEQYF. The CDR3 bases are TGTGCAAGCACGTTTAACATACCCTCCTACGAGCAGTACTTC.

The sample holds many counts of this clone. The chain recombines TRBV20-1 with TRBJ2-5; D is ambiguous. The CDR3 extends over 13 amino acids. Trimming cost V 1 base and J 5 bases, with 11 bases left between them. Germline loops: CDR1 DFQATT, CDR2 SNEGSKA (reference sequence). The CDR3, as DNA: TGCAGTGCTAGAGTAGGTGTTTTGGAGACCCAGTACTTC. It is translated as CSARVGVLETQYF.

The CDR3 nucleotides are TGTGCCAGCGAGCTCCGGTACAACTCCTACGAGCAGTACTTC. This gives the protein CASELRYNSYEQYF. This chain links TRBV28 with TRBJ2-7; no firm D call. This CDR3 is built from 14 residues. Germline V lookup: CDR1 MDHEN, CDR2 SYDVKM. Between the trimmed V and J ends, which lost 8 bases and 0 bases, there was a span of 14 bases.

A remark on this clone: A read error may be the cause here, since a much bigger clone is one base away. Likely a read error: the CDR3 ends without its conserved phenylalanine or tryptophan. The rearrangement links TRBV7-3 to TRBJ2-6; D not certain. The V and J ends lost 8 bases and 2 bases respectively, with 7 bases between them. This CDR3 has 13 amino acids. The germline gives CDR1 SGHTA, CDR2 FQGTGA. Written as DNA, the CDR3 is TGTGCCAGCGGGCAGGCTGGGGCCAACGTCCTGACTTCC. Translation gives CASGQAGANVLTS.

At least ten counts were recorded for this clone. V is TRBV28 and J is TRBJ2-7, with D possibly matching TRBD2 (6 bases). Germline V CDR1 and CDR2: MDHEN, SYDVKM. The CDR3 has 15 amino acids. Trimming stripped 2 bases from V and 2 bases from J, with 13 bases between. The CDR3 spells CASSLVVGRAYEQYF. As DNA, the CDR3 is TGTGCCAGCAGTTTAGTAGTCGGGAGAGCCTACGAGCAGTACTTC.

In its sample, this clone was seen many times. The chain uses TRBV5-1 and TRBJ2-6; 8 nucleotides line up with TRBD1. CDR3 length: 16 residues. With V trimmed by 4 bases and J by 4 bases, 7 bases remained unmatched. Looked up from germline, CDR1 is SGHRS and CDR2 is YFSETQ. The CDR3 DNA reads TGCGCCAGCAGCCCCCAGGGGGCGCACGGGGCCAACGTCCTGACTTTC. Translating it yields CASSPQGAHGANVLTF.

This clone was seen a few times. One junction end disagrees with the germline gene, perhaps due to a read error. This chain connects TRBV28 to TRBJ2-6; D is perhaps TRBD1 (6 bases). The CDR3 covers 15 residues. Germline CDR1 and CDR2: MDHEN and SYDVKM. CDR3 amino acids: CASTTGCNGSNVLTF. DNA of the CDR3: TGTGCCAGCACAACAGGGTGCAATGGGTCCAACGTCCTGACTTTC.

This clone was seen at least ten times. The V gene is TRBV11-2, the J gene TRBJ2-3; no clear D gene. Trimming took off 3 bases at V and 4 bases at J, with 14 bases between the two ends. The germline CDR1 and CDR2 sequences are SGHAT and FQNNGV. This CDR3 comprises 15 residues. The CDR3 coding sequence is TGTGCCAGCAGCTTGATTGGGGTTCTCCCAGATACGCAGTATTTT. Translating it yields CASSLIGVLPDTQYF.